This T cell receptor (beta chain) was recorded in a study of identical twins. General study results and limits: Model-predicted out-of-frame TCR alpha sharing fell below observed values in monozygotic twins. Potential partial confounding of zero-insertion analyses by invariant MAIT and iNKT cells was noted. Its conclusions, products of cross-sectional statistical analysis, did not come from following the same donors.

The germline V and J ends were trimmed by 0 bases and 4 bases, with 13 bases remaining between them. CDR3 size: 16 residues. Germline loops: CDR1 MNHEY, CDR2 SVGEGT. This clonotype has more than one count but fewer than ten. As yet, its antigen is unknown. Unique molecular identifiers were present on cDNA, and template switching added a universal primer site. TCRdb re-called the 5' RACE reads with MiXCR, one entry per CDR3 protein. The table includes hundreds of thousands of distinct CDR3 sequences, roughly 6% detected once. The source material was naive T cells sorted from blood. V and J are TRBV6-2 or TRBV6-3 and TRBJ2-1, with a weak D call TRBD2 (6 bases). This clonotype was sampled from a man aged 18 to 29 in good health. Here the CDR3 reads CASSYSSGWIYNEQFF. The CDR3 nucleotides are TGTGCCAGCAGTTACTCGAGCGGGTGGATTTACAATGAGCAGTTCTTC.